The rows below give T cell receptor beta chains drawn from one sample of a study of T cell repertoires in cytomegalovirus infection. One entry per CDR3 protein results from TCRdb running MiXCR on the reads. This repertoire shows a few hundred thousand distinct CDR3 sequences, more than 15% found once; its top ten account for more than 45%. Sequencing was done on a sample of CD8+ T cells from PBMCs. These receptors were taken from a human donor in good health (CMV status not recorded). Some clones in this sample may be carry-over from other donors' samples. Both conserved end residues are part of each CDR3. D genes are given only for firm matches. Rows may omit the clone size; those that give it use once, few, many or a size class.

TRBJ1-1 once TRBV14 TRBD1 TGTGCCAGCAGCCCCCACGAACAGGGGTTTATGAACACTGAAGCTTTCTTT CASSPHEQGFMNTEAFF
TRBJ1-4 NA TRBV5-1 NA TGCGCCAGCAGCTTGGGGCAGGGGAATGAAAAACTGTTTTTT CASSLGQGNEKLFF
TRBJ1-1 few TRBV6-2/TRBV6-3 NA TGTGCCAGCAGTTTTCAGCCCGGCACTGAAGCTTTCTTT CASSFQPGTEAFF
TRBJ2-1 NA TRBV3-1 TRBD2 TGTGCCAGCAGCCAAGTGACCGTCGGACTAGACAATGAGCAGTTCTTC CASSQVTVGLDNEQFF
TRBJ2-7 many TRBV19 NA TGTGCCAGTACAGTTGGTCCCGGGCTTCGTGAGCAGTACTTC CASTVGPGLREQYF
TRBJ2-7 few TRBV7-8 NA TGTGCCAGCAGCCAAGGGGCGGGCGTTGGGGGCTACGAGCAGTACTTC CASSQGAGVGGYEQYF
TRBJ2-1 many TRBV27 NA TGTGCCAGCAGTTTTGGGGCCAATGCCTACAATGAGCAGTTCTTC CASSFGANAYNEQFF
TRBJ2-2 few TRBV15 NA TGTGCCACCAGCAGAGACAGGGCCGGGGAGCTGTTTTTT CATSRDRAGELFF
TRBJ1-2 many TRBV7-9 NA TGTGCCAGCAGCTTAGTCGGGGGGGGAGATGGCTACACCTTC CASSLVGGGDGYTF
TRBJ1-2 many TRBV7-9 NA TGTGCCAGCAGCCCGGGGAGTGGCTACACCTTC CASSPGSGYTF
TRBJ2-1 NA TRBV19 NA TGTGCCAGTAGTATAGCCCCAGACTACAATGAGCAGTTCTTC CASSIAPDYNEQFF
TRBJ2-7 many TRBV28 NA TGTGCCAGCAGTCGCCCAAAACGTCCCAGGGTGTCGGGCTACGAGCAGTACTTC CASSRPKRPRVSGYEQYF
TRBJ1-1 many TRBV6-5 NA TGTGCCAGCAGTTACTCAGGGCAGGGGACTGAAGCTTTCTTT CASSYSGQGTEAFF
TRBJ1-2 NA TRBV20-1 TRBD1 TGCAGTGCTAGAGATGACGGACAGGGGGATAACTATGGCTACACCTTC CSARDDGQGDNYGYTF
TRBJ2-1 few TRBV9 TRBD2 TGTGCCAGCAGCGTATCCGGGACTAGCCTGAATGAGCAGTTCTTC CASSVSGTSLNEQFF
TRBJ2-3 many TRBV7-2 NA TGTGCCAGCAGCTCCGGGCTACGGGTCACAGATACGCAGTATTTT CASSSGLRVTDTQYF
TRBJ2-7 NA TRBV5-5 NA TGTGCCAGCAGCTTTAATGTCGAGCAGTACTTC CASSFNVEQYF
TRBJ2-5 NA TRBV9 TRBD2 TGTGCCAGCAGCGTAGGGATAGCGGGGACCGGGGAGACCCAGTACTTC CASSVGIAGTGETQYF
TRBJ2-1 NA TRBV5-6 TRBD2 TGTGCCAGCAGCTGGAACCTAGCCGGGGGGGCGGATTACTACTACAATGAGCAGTTCTTC CASSWNLAGGADYYYNEQFF
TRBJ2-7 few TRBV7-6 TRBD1 TGTGCCAGCAGCCAGGCGACAGGGGGGCAGTACTTC CASSQATGGQYF
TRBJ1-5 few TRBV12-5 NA TGTGCTAGTGGTTTAGGGGGTTTCAATCAGCCCCAGCATTTT CASGLGGFNQPQHF
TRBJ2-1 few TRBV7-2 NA TGTGCCAGCGAAGGGGGGGGGGATGAGCAGTTCTTC CASEGGGDEQFF
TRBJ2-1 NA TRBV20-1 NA TGCAGTGCTAGGTTTGTCCGGGACTCGGGCAATGAGCAGTTCTTC CSARFVRDSGNEQFF
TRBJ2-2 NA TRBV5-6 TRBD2 TGTGCCAGCAGTATAGCGGGGGGAAACACCGGGGAGCTGTTTTTT CASSIAGGNTGELFF
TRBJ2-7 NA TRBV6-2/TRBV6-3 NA TGTGCCAGCAGTTACTCCGACGGGTCCTACGAGCAGTACTTC CASSYSDGSYEQYF
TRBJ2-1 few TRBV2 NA TGTGCCAGCAGGGGGTGGAACGGGAGCTCCTACAATGAGCAGTTCTTC CASRGWNGSSYNEQFF
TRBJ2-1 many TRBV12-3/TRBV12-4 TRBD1 TGTGCCAGCAGCCACCCCGGGACAGGGAATGAGCAGTTCTTC CASSHPGTGNEQFF
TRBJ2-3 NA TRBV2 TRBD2 TGTGCCAGAGGGCAGGCGGGGGAGGGAGATACGCAGTATTTT CARGQAGEGDTQYF
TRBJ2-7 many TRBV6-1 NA TGTGCCAGCGGGCGGACAGCAAACTACGAGCAGTACTTC CASGRTANYEQYF
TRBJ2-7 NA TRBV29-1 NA TGCAGCGTCGGAATAACATCGTACGAGCAGTACTTC CSVGITSYEQYF
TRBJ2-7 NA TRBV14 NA TGTGCCAGCAGCCAAGTTACCCTCATCGAGCAGTACTTC CASSQVTLIEQYF
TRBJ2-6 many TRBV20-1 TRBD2 TGCAGTGCTAGAGACCCGGGGGGGTCCGGGGCCAACGTCCTGACTTTC CSARDPGGSGANVLTF
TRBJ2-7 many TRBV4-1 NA TGCGCCAGCAGCGTAGCCAGGGGAGACTACGAGCAGTACTTC CASSVARGDYEQYF
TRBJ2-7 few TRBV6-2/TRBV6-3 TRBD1 TGTGCCAGCAGTTACAGACAGGGTGAAGGCGAGCAGTACTTC CASSYRQGEGEQYF
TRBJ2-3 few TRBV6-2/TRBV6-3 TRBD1 TGTGCCAGCAGTTCCTCGGGGACAGGACGAACAGATACGCAGTATTTT CASSSSGTGRTDTQYF
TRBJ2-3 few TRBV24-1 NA TGTGCCACCAGTGGAGAAAAGACCACAGATACGCAGTATTTT CATSGEKTTDTQYF
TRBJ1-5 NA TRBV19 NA TGTGCCAGTAGTATAGTTCTGGGCAATCAGCCCCAGCATTTT CASSIVLGNQPQHF
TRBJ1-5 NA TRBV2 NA TGTGCCAGCAGTGAAGTTGGGGGGGGCTGGAGCAATCAGCCCCAGCATTTT CASSEVGGGWSNQPQHF
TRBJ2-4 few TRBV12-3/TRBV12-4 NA TGTGCCAGCAGTTTCGTCAAGACCGACATTCAGTACTTC CASSFVKTDIQYF
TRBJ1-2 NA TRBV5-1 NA TGCGCCAGCAGCTTTGGACAGCCCTTGACTAGGCTGGGCTATGGCTACACCTTC CASSFGQPLTRLGYGYTF
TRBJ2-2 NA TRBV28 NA TGTGCCAGCAGCGGGGAAACGGTTTACACCGGGGAGCTGTTTTTT CASSGETVYTGELFF
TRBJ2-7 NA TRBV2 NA TGTGCCAGCATGGGCAGGGCCTACGAGCAGTACTTC CASMGRAYEQYF